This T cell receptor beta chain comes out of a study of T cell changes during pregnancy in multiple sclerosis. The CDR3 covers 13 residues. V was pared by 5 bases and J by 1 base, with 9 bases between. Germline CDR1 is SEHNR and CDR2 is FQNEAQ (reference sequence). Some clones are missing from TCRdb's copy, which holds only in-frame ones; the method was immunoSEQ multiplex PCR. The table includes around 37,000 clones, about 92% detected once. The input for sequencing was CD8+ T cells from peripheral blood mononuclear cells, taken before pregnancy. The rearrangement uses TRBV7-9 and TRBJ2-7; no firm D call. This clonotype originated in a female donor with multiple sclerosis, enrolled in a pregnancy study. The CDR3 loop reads CASSPPPSYEQYF. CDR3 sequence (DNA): TGTGCCAGCAGCCCTCCCCCTTCCTACGAGCAGTACTTC.